This passage covers 24 T cell receptor beta chains from one sample sequenced in a study of blood T cells in healthy people across ages. A second 7 to 11 cycle PCR used barcoded and J-beta primers. From the 5' RACE reads, TCRdb called clonotypes with MiXCR, one entry per CDR3 protein. This table has 750,000 or so distinct CDR3 sequences, around 25% appearing once. A further study also used this sample, focusing on T cells of mothers and their children.

Sequencing used blood. The receptor source for this set is a boy aged 5-17 years in good health.

This clonotype was found a few times. A read error is likely, as this CDR3 ends without the conserved phenylalanine or tryptophan. The rearrangement joins TRBV28 to TRBJ2-5, with D maybe TRBD2 (5 bases). The DNA end favors TRBJ2-7, so the J call may be wrong. The CDR3 runs to 15 residues. The germline V gene has CDR1 MDHEN and CDR2 SYDVKM. The CDR3 reads CASSYRSRGLSEQYL. DNA for the CDR3: TGTGCCAGCAGTTACCGCTCCCGGGGTCTCTCCGAGCAGTACCTC.

This clonotype was seen a few times. The chain combines TRBV4-3 with TRBJ2-1; D is uncertain. Trimming stripped 0 bases from V and 4 bases from J, with 13 bases between. The CDR3 consists of 16 residues. Looked up from germline, CDR1 is LGHNA and CDR2 is YSLEER. The CDR3: CASSQDRGPIYNEQFF. CDR3 DNA: TGCGCCAGCAGCCAAGATAGAGGTCCCATTTACAATGAGCAGTTCTTC.

This clonotype came up a few times. The V call is TRBV7-9, the J call TRBJ2-1; unclear D gene. Germline V gene lookup returns CDR1 SEHNR and CDR2 FQNEAQ (reference sequence). V was pared by 0 bases and J by 9 bases, with 9 bases between. The CDR3 length is 13 residues. CDR3 in DNA: TGTGCCAGCAGCTTAGCGGCCGGCAGTGAGCAGTTCTTC. This gives the protein CASSLAAGSEQFF.

This chain connects TRBV4-1 to TRBJ2-5; 9 bases match TRBD2. The end of the DNA is better explained by TRBJ2-1, so the J call may be wrong. This CDR3 region has 17 residues. Germline loops: CDR1 MGHRA, CDR2 YSYEKL. This CDR3 reads CASSHPPGLARPNEQFF. CDR3 in DNA: TGCGCCAGCAGCCACCCTCCGGGACTAGCCCGTCCCAATGAGCAGTTCTTC.

The gene calls are TRBV20-1 and TRBJ2-1, with 9 bases lining up with TRBD2. V lost 7 bases, J lost 1 base, and 2 bases stayed unmatched. The germline CDR1 and CDR2 sequences are DFQATT and SNEGSKA (reference sequence). The CDR3 sequence is 13 residues long. This CDR3 is CSGGRDSYNEQFF. CDR3 DNA sequence: TGCAGTGGCGGGAGGGATTCCTACAATGAGCAGTTCTTC.

In its sample, this clonotype was seen once. A read error may account for a junction end that differs from germline. The CDR3 sequence is CASSVRDRGNTWELFF. DNA of the CDR3: TGTGCCAGCAGCGTCAGGGACAGGGGGAACACCTGGGAGCTGTTTTTT. The V and J genes are TRBV9 and TRBJ2-2; 11 nucleotides line up with TRBD1. This CDR3 comprises 16 residues. CDR1 and CDR2 from the germline V gene are SGDLS and YYNGEE. The whole variable domain, remainder taken from reference TRBV9 and TRBJ2-2, is DSGVTQTPKHLITATGQRVTLRCSPRSGDLSVYWYQQSLDQGLQFLIQYYNGEERAKGNILERFSAQQFPDLHSELNLSSLELGDSALYFCASSVRDRGNTWELFFGEGSRLTVL.

This rearrangement joins TRBV7-2 to TRBJ2-5; 9 bases map to TRBD1. The J call may be mistaken, given a closer DNA end match to TRBJ2-1. The CDR3 contains 15 residues. Germline lookup yields CDR1 SGHTA and CDR2 FQGNSA. The CDR3 DNA sequence: TGTGCCAGCAGCTTAGACAGGGGGCGCGACAATGAGCAGTTCTTC. This translates into CASSLDRGRDNEQFF.

The chain combines TRBV7-9 with TRBJ2-5; no clear D gene. CDR1 and CDR2 from the germline V gene are SEHNR and FQNEAQ (reference sequence). Trimming left V 2 bases short and J 7 bases short, with 11 bases between. CDR3 length: 13 residues. The CDR3 spells CASSLYWEGTQYF. The CDR3 bases are TGTGCCAGCAGCTTATACTGGGAAGGGACCCAGTACTTC.

The chain recombines TRBV5-1 with TRBJ2-2; D could derive from TRBD1 or TRBD2 (5 bases each). Trimming left V 3 bases short and J 3 bases short, with 12 bases between. The CDR3 has 15 residues. CDR1 and CDR2 (germline): SGHRS, YFSETQ. CDR3 amino acids: CASSSPVGDTGELFF. DNA for the CDR3: TGCGCCAGCAGCTCCCCAGTGGGGGACACCGGGGAGCTGTTTTTT.

The sample holds a few counts of this clonotype. The J gene is TRBJ2-5, the V gene TRBV2; 7 nucleotides line up with TRBD1. Germline CDR1 and CDR2: SNHLY and FYNNEI. CDR3 length: 15 amino acids. V shed 6 bases, J shed 5 bases, and the junction held 12 bases outside the gene matches. CDR3 nucleotide sequence: TGTGCCAGCAGACTACGTACAGGGGCCGGGGAGACCCAGTACTTC. Amino acids: CASRLRTGAGETQYF. The full variable domain, in which reference TRBV2 and TRBJ2-5 provide the parts outside the CDR3, is EPEVTQTPSHQVTQMGQEVILRCVPISNHLYFYWYRQILGQKVEFLVSFYNNEISEKSEIFDDQFSVERPDGSNFTLKIRSTKLEDSAMYFCASRLRTGAGETQYFGPGTRLLVL.

This clonotype was seen more than once but under ten times. CDR3 coding DNA: TGTGCCAGCAGCCGAGGACAGGGATACCTCTACGAGCAGTACTTC. Translation: CASSRGQGYLYEQYF. The J gene is TRBJ2-7, the V gene TRBV28; 8 nucleotides line up with TRBD1. Germline V CDR1 and CDR2: MDHEN, SYDVKM. This CDR3 contains 15 residues. With 6 bases clipped from V and 3 bases from J, the junction kept 10 bases outside the gene matches.

This clonotype was detected only a few times. The gene calls are TRBV4-1 and TRBJ2-5, with D possibly being TRBD1 or TRBD2 (5 bases each). Germline lookup yields CDR1 MGHRA and CDR2 YSYEKL. V lost 4 bases and J 5 bases, leaving 14 bases between the germline ends. This CDR3 region has 14 residues. The CDR3 reads CASSREGIYETQYF. For the CDR3, the DNA is TGCGCCAGCAGCCGTGAGGGGATCTATGAGACCCAGTACTTC.

The chain joins TRBV15 to TRBJ1-2; D perhaps matches TRBD1 (5 bases). With 7 bases removed from V and 8 bases from J, the gap between germline ends came to 29 bases. The CDR3 is 17 residues long. CDR1 and CDR2 (germline): LNHNV, YYDKDF (reference sequence). The CDR3 DNA follows: TGTGCCACCACTCTCGGCCTAAACAGGAGGCGCGGAGAAGGCTACACCTTC. Its translation: CATTLGLNRRRGEGYTF. The complete variable domain, with remaining parts taken from reference TRBV15 and TRBJ1-2, reads DAMVIQNPRYQVTQFGKPVTLSCSQTLNHNVMYWYQQKSSQAPKLLFHYYDKDFNNEADTPDNFQSRRPNTSFCFLDIRSPGLGDTAMYLCATTLGLNRRRGEGYTFGSGTRLTVV.

This clonotype was observed a few times. This rearrangement joins TRBV10-3 to TRBJ2-3; perhaps TRBD1 as D (5 bases). Germline values: CDR1 ENHRY, CDR2 SYGVKD. The V and J ends lost 0 bases and 1 base respectively, with 5 bases between them. CDR3 length: 14 amino acids. For the CDR3, the DNA is TGTGCCATCAGTGAGTCGACAGGCACAGATACGCAGTATTTT. Protein sequence: CAISESTGTDTQYF.

This chain connects TRBV6-5 to TRBJ2-2, with 8 bases matching TRBD1. V was clipped by 6 bases and J by 5 bases; unmatched bases: 5. Germline-derived CDR1 and CDR2 are MNHEY and SVGAGI. This CDR3 is 14 amino acids long. DNA of the CDR3: TGTGCCAGCAGCATCGACAGGGGAACCGGGGAGCTGTTTTTT. This gives the protein CASSIDRGTGELFF.

V and J are TRBV25-1 and TRBJ1-2; D is ambiguous. Trimming left V 8 bases short and J 6 bases short, with 16 bases between. Germline loops: CDR1 MGHDK, CDR2 SYGVNS. The CDR3 has 13 amino acids. As DNA, the CDR3 is TGTGCCAGCGGTCTTAACGGAGAAGATGGCTACACCTTC. Protein: CASGLNGEDGYTF.

The chain is built from TRBV12-3 or TRBV12-4 and TRBJ2-4, with 11 positions matching TRBD2. The CDR3 length is 16 residues. The V gene end was trimmed by 6 bases and the J gene end by 0 bases; junction bases not matched to a gene: 4. CDR3 sequence (DNA): TGTGCCAGCAGGGGACTAGCGGTACTAGCCAAAAACATTCAGTACTTC. It yields the protein CASRGLAVLAKNIQYF.

The rearrangement joins TRBV7-2 to TRBJ2-3; D gene unclear. The germline V gene encodes CDR1 SGHTA and CDR2 FQGNSA. V was pared by 1 base and J by 3 bases, with 14 bases between. CDR3 length: 16 residues. CDR3 nucleotides: TGTGCCAGCAGCTTAGTCCTAGGCCATCCGACAGATACGCAGTATTTT. Residues: CASSLVLGHPTDTQYF.

In its sample, this clonotype was seen a few times. The rearrangement uses TRBV29-1 and TRBJ2-1; TRBD1 aligns across 8 bases. CDR3 length equals 14 residues. CDR1 and CDR2 (germline): SQVTM, ANQGSEA. With V trimmed by 7 bases and J by 5 bases, 10 bases remained unmatched. The CDR3 nucleotides are TGCAGCGCCACCAAGCAGACAGGGGACAATGAGCAGTTCTTC. This encodes CSATKQTGDNEQFF.

The CDR3 here is CASSRRGVQETQYF. The CDR3 nucleotides read TGTGCCAGCAGCAGGCGGGGGGTCCAAGAGACCCAGTACTTC. This chain links TRBV7-2 with TRBJ2-5; 8 positions match TRBD2. The CDR3 covers 14 residues. V lost 5 bases and J lost 1; bases outside the gene matches: 3. CDR1 is SGHTA and CDR2 is FQGNSA in the germline V gene.

This clonotype was observed a handful of times. The CDR3: CASSFHPTGGNRNEQFF. CDR3 DNA: TGTGCCAGCAGCTTCCACCCGACAGGGGGAAACAGGAATGAGCAGTTCTTC. The V and J genes are TRBV7-9 and TRBJ2-1; 9 positions agree with TRBD1. The CDR3 is made up of 17 amino acids. Germline V gene lookup returns CDR1 SEHNR and CDR2 FQNEAQ (reference sequence). With 3 bases clipped from V and 7 bases from J, the junction kept 13 bases outside the gene matches.

This clonotype showed up just a few times. The genes are TRBV2 and TRBJ1-1; D remains ambiguous. CDR1 is SNHLY and CDR2 is FYNNEI in the germline V gene. The CDR3 sequence is 16 residues long. Trimming took 2 bases from V and 10 from J, leaving 23 bases between them. The chain's CDR3 is CASSESPPGPSSGAFF. The CDR3 coding sequence is TGTGCCAGCAGTGAATCCCCTCCCGGGCCTTCAAGCGGAGCTTTCTTT.

The J gene is TRBJ2-1, the V gene TRBV7-3, with TRBD1 identical over 8 bases. V lost 4 bases, J lost 8 bases, and 7 bases stayed unmatched. CDR1 and CDR2 (germline): SGHTA, FQGTGA. The CDR3 runs to 14 residues. The CDR3 region has the DNA TGTGCCAGCAGCTATTTAGGACAGGGAGATGAGCAGTTCTTC. It specifies CASSYLGQGDEQFF.

This clonotype was counted a single time. V and J are TRBV4-3 and TRBJ1-1, with D unclear. V was cut by 0 bases and J by 0 bases, with 8 bases left in between. The CDR3 runs 15 residues. Germline CDR1 is LGHNA and CDR2 is YSLEER. This CDR3 reads CASSQEDRLNTEAFF. CDR3 DNA sequence: TGCGCCAGCAGCCAAGAAGACCGGTTGAACACTGAAGCTTTCTTT.